This T cell receptor (beta chain) derives from a study of T-cell reconstitution after alpha-beta-depleted transplantation in children. General study results and limits: At around two months after transplant, the alpha-beta T cells were reportedly derived from several hundred expanded clones that came from non-depleted graft cells. The high TCRbeta diversity at day 60 in some patients came from surviving recipient T cells and thymic progenitors. Most T-cell counts and diversity one year after the transplant came from T cells that were newly produced.

Unique molecular identifiers were built into the TCRbeta library. TCRdb processed the PCR reads anew with MiXCR; each CDR3 protein has one entry. The data contain approximately 650,000 distinct CDR3 sequences, roughly 13% of them singletons. Germline V gene data show CDR1 as DFQATT and CDR2 as SNEGSKA (reference sequence). The CDR3 is made up of 14 amino acids. Deletions cut 3 bases from V and 1 base from J, with 10 bases between. This clonotype has just a few counts. Its antigen is still unknown. This clonotype was obtained from a girl aged 2 to 10 with congenital amegakaryocytic thrombocytopenia, due to receive a stem cell transplant. The sequences come from PBMCs, collected before TCRalphabeta/CD19-depleted stem cell transplant. The chain has TRBV20-1 and TRBJ2-1; no definite D call. The CDR3 loop is CSASKDPSYNEQFF. The CDR3 nucleotides read TGCAGTGCTAGTAAGGACCCGTCCTACAATGAGCAGTTCTTC.